This TCR beta chain was obtained from a study of cytomegalovirus exposure and HLA in healthy donors. The study's findings and limits: A later analysis, which compared TCR beta chains of equal frequency, found the HLA-associated ones more clonally expanded. Reportedly, HLA-A and HLA-B alleles of most subjects were accurately predicted from TCR beta.

A remark on this clone: Its specificity is not known.

The junction had 6 bases not matched to a gene; V was cut back by 4 bases and J by 5 bases. The CDR3 spans 15 residues. Germline assignment: CDR1 SGHTA and CDR2 FQGTGA. A multiplex PCR was run with 60 Vbeta primers and 13 Jbeta primers. Produced via immunoSEQ multiplex PCR; TCRdb's table is partial and in-frame only. The sample includes around 140,000 clones, roughly 9.6% seen only once; the top ten take roughly 6.4%. The receptor was derived from a woman aged 35 to 49 in good health and CMV-seropositive. Material: PBMCs. The chain employs TRBV7-3 and TRBJ2-7; 12 positions match TRBD1. The CDR3 region has the DNA TGTGCCAGCAGCTCGGGACAGGGGGCGCGGGACGAGCAGTACTTC. Its protein product is CASSSGQGARDEQYF.